These T cell receptor beta chains were read from a single sample in a study of T cell responses to AZD1222 COVID-19 vaccine. TCRdb keeps only in-frame clones here, not all; method: immunoSEQ multiplex PCR. The sample lists 70,000 to 95,000 clones, around nine tenths seen once, with 6.9% in the top ten. The sequenced sample was peripheral blood, obtained 28 days after the second AZD1222 dose. The receptor source for this set is an adult who received the AZD1222 COVID-19 vaccine. Each CDR3 is given with its conserved first and last residue. A D gene is named only where the DNA matches it firmly. Only some rows state a clone size, as once, few, many or a class for expanded clones.

J gene,D gene,CDR3 length,V gene,clone size,CDR3 DNA,CDR3 protein
TRBJ2-7,NA,14,TRBV2,NA,TGTGCCAGCATTCGCCCCGGGGCCACCTACGAGCAGTACTTC,CASIRPGATYEQYF
TRBJ2-1,NA,15,TRBV5-4,once,TGTGCCAGCAGCTTGGTCCGGGGGAGAGGCAATGAGCAGTTCTTC,CASSLVRGRGNEQFF
TRBJ2-1,NA,15,TRBV5-1,NA,TGCGCCAGCAGCTTGAATAGCGATCGTTACAATGAGCAGTTCTTC,CASSLNSDRYNEQFF
TRBJ1-2,NA,14,TRBV11-2,NA,TGTGCCAGCAGCTTGGCCGGGCCCCAGTATGGCTACACCTTC,CASSLAGPQYGYTF
TRBJ2-7,NA,13,TRBV6-5,NA,TGTGCCAGCACAAGGACAGACTCCTACGAGCAGTACTTC,CASTRTDSYEQYF
TRBJ2-1,TRBD2,16,TRBV6-1,few,TGTGCCAGCAGTGGGGGGACTAGCGGGAGTAGGTATGAGCAGTTCTTC,CASSGGTSGSRYEQFF
TRBJ1-1,NA,14,TRBV2,NA,TGTGCCAGCAGTGCGCTCGGGGGGGACACTGAAGCTTTCTTT,CASSALGGDTEAFF
TRBJ1-5,TRBD1,14,TRBV7-9,NA,TGTGCCAGCAGCTTAGGGGACAGTAATCAGCCCCAGCATTTT,CASSLGDSNQPQHF
TRBJ2-7,TRBD2,15,TRBV7-8,NA,TGTGCCAGCAGCTTAGGGCTAGCGGGAGTCTACGAGCAGTACTTC,CASSLGLAGVYEQYF
TRBJ1-1,TRBD1,14,TRBV9,NA,TGTGCCAGCAGCGCGGGACAGGGGGTAACTGAAGCTTTCTTT,CASSAGQGVTEAFF
TRBJ1-4,NA,13,TRBV9,NA,TGTGCCAGCAGCGTAGGTGTAGGCGAAAAACTGTTTTTT,CASSVGVGEKLFF
TRBJ2-5,NA,13,TRBV29-1,NA,TGCAGCGTTGTAGTGGGAGTAGGGGAGACCCAGTACTTC,CSVVVGVGETQYF
TRBJ1-2,NA,13,TRBV29-1,NA,TGCAGCGTTGGGGAAAGTTCGAACTATGGCTACACCTTC,CSVGESSNYGYTF
TRBJ2-5,NA,14,TRBV10-3,NA,TGTGCCATCAGTGAGTCTGCCCGCCAAGAGACCCAGTACTTC,CAISESARQETQYF
TRBJ2-5,TRBD2,17,TRBV7-2,NA,TGTGCCAGCAGCTTGGGGGGGACTAGCGGGCCCCAAGGGACCCAGTACTTC,CASSLGGTSGPQGTQYF
TRBJ1-5,TRBD1,15,TRBV15,NA,TGTGCCACCAGCTTCAGGGGGGGAGGCAATCAGCCCCAGCATTTT,CATSFRGGGNQPQHF
TRBJ1-6,TRBD1,17,TRBV19,NA,TGTGCCAGTAGTCTCGGGACAGCCCCAAGAGAGAATTCACCCCTCCACTTT,CASSLGTAPRENSPLHF